This T cell receptor beta chain was observed in a study of memory CD4+ T cells and cytomegalovirus serostatus. CDR3 length: 12 amino acids. Germline-derived CDR1 and CDR2 are SEHNR and FQNEAQ (reference sequence). The V end lost 1 base, the J end lost 4 bases, and 4 bases lay between the germline ends. Assay: immunoSEQ multiplex PCR; the TCRdb copy retains only in-frame clones and omits some. The sample shows 40,000 to 55,000 clones, 65% to 85% of them seen only once. The sort gate was single viable CD3+CD4+CD8-CD45RO+ cells for memory CD4+ T cells. Serostatus was set by detecting CMV pp150, pp28, p38, p52 IgG. After thawing, CD4+ T cells were positively selected. Remarks on this clone: The sample contains more than one DNA sequence encoding this CDR3.

The source is an adult in good health and CMV-seronegative. The source material was memory CD4+ T cells from blood. V and J are TRBV7-9 and TRBJ1-2; D remains ambiguous. The CDR3 spells CASSLDSYGYTF. For the CDR3, the DNA is TGTGCCAGCAGCTTAGATTCCTATGGCTACACCTTC. Based on the CDR3 plus reference TRBV7-9 and TRBJ1-2, the full variable domain is DTGVSQNPRHKITKRGQNVTFRCDPISEHNRLYWYRQTLGQGPEFLTYFQNEAQLEKSRLLSDRFSAERPKGSFSTLEIQRTEQGDSAMYLCASSLDSYGYTFGSGTRLTVV.